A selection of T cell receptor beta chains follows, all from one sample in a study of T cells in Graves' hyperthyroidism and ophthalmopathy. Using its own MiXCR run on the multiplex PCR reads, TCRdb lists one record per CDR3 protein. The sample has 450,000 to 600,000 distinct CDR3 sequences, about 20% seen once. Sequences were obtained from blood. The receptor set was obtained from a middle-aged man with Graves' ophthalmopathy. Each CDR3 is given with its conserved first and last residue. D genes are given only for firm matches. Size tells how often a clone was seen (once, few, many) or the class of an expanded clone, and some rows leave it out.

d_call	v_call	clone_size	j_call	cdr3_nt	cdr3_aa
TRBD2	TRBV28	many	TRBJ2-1	TGTGCCAGCAGCTCGAGCGGGAGTGTCAACAATGAGCAGTTCTTC	CASSSSGSVNNEQFF
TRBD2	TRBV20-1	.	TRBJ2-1	TGCAGTGCTAGAAGGACTAGGGATAACAATGAGCAGTTCTTC	CSARRTRDNNEQFF
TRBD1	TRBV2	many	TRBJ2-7	TGTGCCAGCAGTGGAAACAGGGGGCGGACAGCCTACGAGCAGTACTTC	CASSGNRGRTAYEQYF
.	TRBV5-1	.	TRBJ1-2	TGCGCCAGCAGCTTGGTAGAAGGCCAAAACTATGGCTACACCTTC	CASSLVEGQNYGYTF
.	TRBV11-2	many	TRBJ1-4	TGTGCCAGCAGCCAAGAGTGGGGCACTAATGAAAAACTGTTTTTT	CASSQEWGTNEKLFF
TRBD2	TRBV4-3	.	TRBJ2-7	TGCGCCAGCAGCCAAGAGACTAGCGGGAGATACGAGCAGTACTTC	CASSQETSGRYEQYF
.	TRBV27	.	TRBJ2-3	TGTGCCAGCAAAGGGGTTCCAGATACGCAGTATTTT	CASKGVPDTQYF
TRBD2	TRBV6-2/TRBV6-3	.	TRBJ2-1	TGTGCCAGCAGCCTATGGACTAGCGGGAGGGCCGATCACAATGAGCAGTTCTTC	CASSLWTSGRADHNEQFF
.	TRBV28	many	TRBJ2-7	TGTGCCAGCAGTTACACTAGCCCGACCTACGAGCAGTACTTC	CASSYTSPTYEQYF
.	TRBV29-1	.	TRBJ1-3	TGCAGCGTTGAACAATCTGGAAACACCATATATTTT	CSVEQSGNTIYF
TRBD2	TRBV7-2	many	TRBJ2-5	TGTGCCAGCAGCTTATCCCTCTTTCTAGCGGGAGGAGGAGGACAAGAGACCCAGTACTTC	CASSLSLFLAGGGGQETQYF
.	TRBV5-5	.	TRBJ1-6	TGTGCCAGCAGCGGTGACAGGCCCAGCGTGACTAATTCACCCCTCCACTTT	CASSGDRPSVTNSPLHF
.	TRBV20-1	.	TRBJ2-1	TGCAGTGCTAGGTCCAGATTGTGGGGTGGTGAGCAGTTCTTC	CSARSRLWGGEQFF
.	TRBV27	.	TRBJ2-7	TGTGCCAGCAGTCCCTACCGGGTTGCCGGCGAGCAGTACTTC	CASSPYRVAGEQYF
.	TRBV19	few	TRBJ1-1	TGTGCCAGTAGTGTCATATTGAACACTGAAGCTTCCTTT	CASSVILNTEASF
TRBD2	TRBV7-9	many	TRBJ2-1	TGTGCCAGCAGCCGGAGGACTAGCGTCAATGAGCAGTTCTTC	CASSRRTSVNEQFF
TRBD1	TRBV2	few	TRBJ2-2	TGTGCCAGCAGTGGGACAGGGGTCTTCACCGGGGAGCTGTTTTTT	CASSGTGVFTGELFF
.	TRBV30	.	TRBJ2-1	TGTGCCTGGGTAGACAGCTACAATGAGCAGTTCTTC	CAWVDSYNEQFF
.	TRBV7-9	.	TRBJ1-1	TGTGCCAGCGTCAAGAACACTGAAGCTTTCTTT	CASVKNTEAFF
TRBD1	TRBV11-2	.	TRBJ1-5	TGTGCCAGCAGCTTATTGGCTCCGGGACAGGGGCCTAATCAGCCCCAGCATTTT	CASSLLAPGQGPNQPQHF
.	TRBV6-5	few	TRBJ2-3	TGTGCCAGCAGTTACTCGTCAGGCCCTAGCACAGATACGCAGTATTTT	CASSYSSGPSTDTQYF
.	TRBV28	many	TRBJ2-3	TGTGCCAGCAGCAGCATACAGGGATCCACAGATACGCAGTATTTT	CASSSIQGSTDTQYF
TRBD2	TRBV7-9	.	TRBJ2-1	TGTGCCAGCAGCTTTACCTCTAGCGGGAGAAATGAGCAGTTCTTC	CASSFTSSGRNEQFF
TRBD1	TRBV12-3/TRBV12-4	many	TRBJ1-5	TGTGCCAGCAGCCCCTCCGGGACAGGGGTGAATCAGCCCCAGCATTTT	CASSPSGTGVNQPQHF
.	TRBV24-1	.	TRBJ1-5	TGTGCCACCAGCAGTGGTGGGTATGATCAGCCCCAGCATTTT	CATSSGGYDQPQHF
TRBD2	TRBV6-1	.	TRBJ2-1	TGTGCCAGCAGCGCCACGCGGGGGGTAAATTTTAAGCATTATGAGCAGTTCTTC	CASSATRGVNFKHYEQFF
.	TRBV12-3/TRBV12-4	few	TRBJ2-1	TGTGCCAGCAGTTTTAGCCGCTCCTCCTACAATGAGCAGTTCTTC	CASSFSRSSYNEQFF
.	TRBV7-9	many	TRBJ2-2	TGTGCCAGCTCGATAGGGGCAGGGAACACCGGGGAGCTGTTTTTT	CASSIGAGNTGELFF
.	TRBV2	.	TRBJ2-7	TGTGCCAGCAGACGGCCCCCCACAGGGATATCCTACGAGCAGTACTTC	CASRRPPTGISYEQYF
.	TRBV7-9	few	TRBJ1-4	TGTGCCAGCAGCCGAGGACGGGCTGAAAAACTGTTTTTT	CASSRGRAEKLFF
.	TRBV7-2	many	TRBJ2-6	TGTGCCAGCAAGGAGGGTCGTTCCTCTGGGGCCAACGTCCTGACTTTC	CASKEGRSSGANVLTF
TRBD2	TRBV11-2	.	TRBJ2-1	TGTGCCAGCAGCTTATTAGGCGGGAGCGGTGAGCAGTTCTTC	CASSLLGGSGEQFF
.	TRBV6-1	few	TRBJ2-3	TGTGCCAGCAGCGAAACCCCATCTAGGATCAACACAGATACGCAGTATTTT	CASSETPSRINTDTQYF
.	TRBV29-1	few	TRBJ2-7	TGCAGCGTTGAAGAAGGACGGCGGGGCTCCTACGAGCAGTACTTC	CSVEEGRRGSYEQYF
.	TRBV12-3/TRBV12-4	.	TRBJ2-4	TGTGCCAGCCAGAGTCCTAGCAAGGAAAACATTCAGTACTTC	CASQSPSKENIQYF
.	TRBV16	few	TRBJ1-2	TGTGCCAGCAGCCAAAGTAGGGGCAATGGCTACACCTTC	CASSQSRGNGYTF
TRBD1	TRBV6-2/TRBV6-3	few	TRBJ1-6	TGTGCCAGCAGGCGAACCGGGACAGAGAATTCACCCCTCCACTTT	CASRRTGTENSPLHF
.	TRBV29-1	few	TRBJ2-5	TGCAGCGCCCGACCCCCACAAGAGACCCAGTACTTC	CSARPPQETQYF
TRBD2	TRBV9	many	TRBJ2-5	TGTGCCAGCAGCGTTGGATTTAGCGGGGGGGACCAAGAGACCCAGTACTTC	CASSVGFSGGDQETQYF
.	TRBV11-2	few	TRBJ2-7	TGTGCCAGCAGCTCGGTACGGGGATCCTACGAGCAGTACTTC	CASSSVRGSYEQYF
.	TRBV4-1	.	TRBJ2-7	TGCGCCAGCAGCCAAGCCTCACAGGCCTACGAGCAGTACTTC	CASSQASQAYEQYF
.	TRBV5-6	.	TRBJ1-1	TGTGCCAGCAGCTTGGTAGGACAGCGCAGGGAAGCTTTCTTT	CASSLVGQRREAFF
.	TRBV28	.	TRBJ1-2	TGTGCCAGCAGTTCCGTTTCCTATGGCTACACCTTC	CASSSVSYGYTF
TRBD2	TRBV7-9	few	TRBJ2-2	TGTGCCAGCAGGCGGACTAGCGGCACCGGGGAGCTGTTTTTT	CASRRTSGTGELFF
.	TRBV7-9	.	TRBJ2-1	TGTGCCAGCAGCTTGTGGGAAGAGCAGTTCTTC	CASSLWEEQFF
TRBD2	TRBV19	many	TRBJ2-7	TGTGCCAGTAGTCCCCCCGGGACTATGATCTACGAGCAGTACTTC	CASSPPGTMIYEQYF
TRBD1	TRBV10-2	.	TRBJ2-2	TGCGCCAGCAGAGACCAGGACAGGGGGCGCGCCGGGGAGCTGTTTTTT	CASRDQDRGRAGELFF
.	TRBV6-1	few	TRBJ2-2	TGTGCCAGCAGACAGGGCGGGTCCGGGGAGCTGTTTTTT	CASRQGGSGELFF
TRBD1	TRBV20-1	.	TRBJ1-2	TGCAGTGCTAGAGATGGACAGGGAAAGTTGTGGTACACCTTC	CSARDGQGKLWYTF
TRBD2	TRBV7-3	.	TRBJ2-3	TGTGCCAGCAGCTCGGATGGCCTAGCGGGAGGAACAGATACGCAGTATTTT	CASSSDGLAGGTDTQYF
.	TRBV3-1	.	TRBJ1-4	TGTGCCAGCAGCCAATTCGACAGGAAAAATGAAAAACTGTTTTTT	CASSQFDRKNEKLFF
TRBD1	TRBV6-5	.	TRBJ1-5	TGTGCCAGCAGTAACAAAGCCGGGACAGGGCCCAATCAGCCCCAGCATTTT	CASSNKAGTGPNQPQHF
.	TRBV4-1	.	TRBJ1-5	TGCGCCAGCAGCCCTGTGGGGGTTGGGCGGCAGCCCCAGCATTTT	CASSPVGVGRQPQHF
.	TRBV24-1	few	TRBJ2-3	TGTGCCACCAGTGACAGCCGGGGAGCAGATACGCAGTATTTT	CATSDSRGADTQYF